Here is one TCR beta chain with its context. Its antigen is unknown. These data originate in a study of T cell repertoires in cytomegalovirus infection. Looked up from germline, CDR1 is MNHNY and CDR2 is SVGAGI (reference sequence). This CDR3 is built from 18 residues. Unmatched junction bases numbered 13, after V lost 0 bases and J lost 3 bases. TCRdb used MiXCR to reprocess the reads, holding one entry per CDR3 protein. Of around 750,000 distinct CDR3 sequences in the sample, 32% were seen once. The rearrangement uses TRBV6-6 and TRBJ1-2, with 7 positions matching TRBD1. Sequenced here: cultured CD8+ T cells from PBMCs, sampled from culture after CMV antigen stimulation. The receptor was isolated from a human donor in good health (CMV status not recorded). Some clones in this sample may be carry-over from other donors' samples. CDR3 sequence reads: CASSYSRGWTGPYYGYTF. As DNA, the CDR3 is TGTGCCAGCAGTTACTCGAGGGGATGGACAGGCCCTTACTATGGCTACACCTTC.